Below, one TCR beta chain is given with its context. The source of the sample is a study of blood T cell repertoires in COVID-19. V shed 3 bases and J shed 6 bases, with 9 bases lying between them. The CDR3 length is 13 residues. TCRdb's table, derived via immunoSEQ multiplex PCR, lists solely in-frame clones and lacks some. Among 200,000 to 250,000 clones listed, around 90% were seen once. Sequences were obtained from peripheral blood. The receptor was derived from a man younger than 45 with COVID-19, enrolled during active disease. The chain has TRBV23-1 and TRBJ1-5, with D maybe TRBD1 (5 bases). TRBV23-1 is known as an ORF, though its function is uncertain. CDR3 DNA sequence: TGCGCCAGCAGTCAGTCAAGGGGTCAGCCCCAGCATTTT. It specifies CASSQSRGQPQHF.